This T cell receptor beta chain stems from a study of a mutant IDH1 vaccine in newly diagnosed glioma. Study-wide background: Radiotherapy alone preceded vaccination by 4-6 weeks; alternatively, vaccination started with temozolomide cycles. It was radiotherapy, temozolomide, or both that patients received previously, with most receiving both.

Here immunoSEQ multiplex PCR was the method, and the copy in TCRdb shows in-frame clones only, minus some. The data hold about 42,000 clones, with 75% to 90% observed a single time. The count of this clone is one. Its matching antigen is unknown. Time point specified: week 5, during vaccination. Doses comprised 300 ug of mutant IDH1 20-mer peptide each, plus topical imiquimod. The donors had new WHO grade 3 or 4 astrocytomas; these were IDH1-mutant and ATRX-lost. This CDR3 comprises 14 residues. The germline gives CDR1 MNHEY, CDR2 SMNVEV (reference sequence). V shed 5 bases, J shed 2 bases, and the junction held 5 bases outside the gene matches. Study findings and constraints: Altogether, 80% to 95% of patients exhibited vaccine-induced immune responses.

The source is a man aged 40-49 years with glioma. Sequencing was performed on PBMCs, taken from a glioma patient whose treatment included an IDH1 peptide vaccine. This chain links TRBV27 with TRBJ1-2, with TRBD1 identical over 7 bases. Here the CDR3 reads CASSTRTGNYGYTF. CDR3 bases: TGTGCCAGCAGTACCAGGACAGGCAACTATGGCTACACCTTC.